This record covers a single T cell receptor beta chain. Antigen: not known. This specimen belongs to a study of T cells in Graves' hyperthyroidism and ophthalmopathy. Regarding the study as a whole: Most thyroid clonotypes that were expanded above 0.001 also turned up in blood. The model identified upcoming ophthalmopathy a median about 7.1 months ahead of onset.

There were TCR beta CDR3 regions amplified from RNA transcripts. In the first-round RT-PCR of the TCR CDR3, the HTBI primer set was used. TCRdb re-analysed the multiplex PCR reads in MiXCR, keeping a single row per CDR3 protein. The top ten hold roughly 44% of the sample, which has roughly 200,000 distinct CDR3 sequences, around 19% seen once. Sample: blood. This clonotype originated in a man between 40 and 49 years old with Graves' hyperthyroidism.

CDR3: CASSVRGTNSPLHF. The DNA of the CDR3 is TGTGCCAGCAGCGTCCGGGGCACTAATTCACCCCTCCACTTT. V is TRBV5-4 and J is TRBJ1-6; tentatively, D is TRBD1 (5 bases). This CDR3 region has 14 residues. The germline CDR1 and CDR2 sequences are SGHNT and YYREEE (reference sequence). The germline V and J ends were trimmed by 4 bases and 6 bases, with 11 bases remaining between them.